One sample yielded the 30 T cell receptor beta chains listed below, sequenced in a study of CD8 T cells in Susac syndrome. Random hexamers were used to reverse transcribe an amount of about 0.45 to 1 ug RNA. TCRdb recomputed calls from the immunoSEQ multiplex PCR reads with MiXCR, one row per CDR3 protein. The table includes around 130,000 distinct CDR3 sequences, approximately 94% detected once. Material: CD4+ T cells from PBMCs. These receptors came from a human donor with multiple sclerosis.

The chain combines TRBV2 with TRBJ2-7, with 7 bases that match TRBD1. This CDR3 spans 12 amino acids. Germline assignment: CDR1 SNHLY and CDR2 FYNNEI. V was clipped by 4 bases and J by 6 bases; unmatched bases: 3. Here the CDR3 DNA reads TGTGCCAGCAGTGGGGACAGCAGCGAGCAGTACTTC. This encodes CASSGDSSEQYF.

The chain combines TRBV6-5 with TRBJ2-7, with 7 bases lining up with TRBD2. Germline CDR1 MNHEY, CDR2 SVGAGI. V was clipped by 2 bases and J by 1 base; unmatched bases: 2. This CDR3 comprises 14 residues. CDR3 amino acids: CASSYGGDSYEQYF. The CDR3 DNA sequence: TGTGCCAGCAGTTACGGGGGGGATTCCTACGAGCAGTACTTC.

This rearrangement joins TRBV5-4 to TRBJ2-5, with D perhaps TRBD1 (6 bases). CDR1 is SGHNT and CDR2 is YYREEE in the germline V gene (reference sequence). V shed 2 bases and J shed 5 bases, with 13 bases lying between them. This CDR3 is 14 amino acids long. In DNA, the CDR3 is TGTGCCAGCAGCTTCTCAGGGGTCGGGGAGACCCAGTACTTC. Translated: CASSFSGVGETQYF.

This chain links TRBV19 with TRBJ2-1; 11 bases line up with TRBD2. V dropped 5 bases and J dropped 4; count of bases not matched to a gene: 4. CDR1 LNHDA and CDR2 SQIVND come from the germline V gene (reference sequence). This CDR3 spans 15 amino acids. Here the CDR3 reads CASSVSGGAYNEQFF. The CDR3 DNA reads TGTGCCAGTAGTGTTAGCGGGGGGGCGTACAATGAGCAGTTCTTC. The whole variable domain, filled in from reference TRBV19 and TRBJ2-1, reads DGGITQSPKYLFRKEGQNVTLSCEQNLNHDAMYWYRQDPGQGLRLIYYSQIVNDFQKGDIAEGYSVSREKKESFPLTVTSAQKNPTAFYLCASSVSGGAYNEQFFGPGTRLTVL.

The chain links TRBV12-3 or TRBV12-4 to TRBJ2-2; D may be TRBD1 or TRBD2 (5 bases each). The CDR3 spans 16 residues. Trimming shortened V by 5 bases and J by 2 bases, and 15 bases separated the two germline ends. The DNA of the CDR3 is TGTGCCAGCAGTGGGGGAGCAGGGCCTAACACCGGGGAGCTGTTTTTT. As protein: CASSGGAGPNTGELFF.

This rearrangement joins TRBV5-1 to TRBJ2-3; D call uncertain. CDR1 is SGHRS and CDR2 is YFSETQ in the germline V gene. Trimming took off 0 bases at V and 3 bases at J, with 5 bases between the two ends. The CDR3 extends over 13 amino acids. CDR3 residues: CASSLVPTDTQYF. The CDR3 bases are TGCGCCAGCAGCTTGGTCCCTACAGATACGCAGTATTTT.

The chain is built from TRBV12-3 or TRBV12-4 and TRBJ2-4, with D possibly being TRBD2 (5 bases). This CDR3 contains 18 residues. Trimming took 2 bases from V and 3 from J, leaving 20 bases between them. The CDR3 coding sequence is TGTGCCAGCAGTTTAAGTGGGCCTGAGGGTCCAGGCAAAAACATTCAGTACTTC. This translates into CASSLSGPEGPGKNIQYF.

This rearrangement joins TRBV7-9 to TRBJ2-3; either TRBD1 or TRBD2 may supply D (5 bases each). Germline V gene data show CDR1 as SEHNR and CDR2 as FQNEAQ (reference sequence). The V end was cut by 8 bases, the J end by 5 bases, with 17 bases between. The CDR3 loop spans 14 amino acids. CDR3 loop: CASVRDRQGDTQYF. DNA of the CDR3: TGTGCCAGCGTCCGGGACCGCCAGGGAGATACGCAGTATTTT.

The genes are TRBV19 and TRBJ2-5; 7 bases align to TRBD2. The V and J ends lost 2 bases and 3 bases, in that order; junction bases with no gene match: 0. Germline V lookup: CDR1 LNHDA, CDR2 SQIVND (reference sequence). The CDR3 covers 13 residues. The CDR3 nucleotides read TGTGCCAGTAGTATACTAGCGGAAGAGACCCAGTACTTC. This translates into CASSILAEETQYF. Looking up the rest from reference TRBV19 and TRBJ2-5 gives the full variable domain: DGGITQSPKYLFRKEGQNVTLSCEQNLNHDAMYWYRQDPGQGLRLIYYSQIVNDFQKGDIAEGYSVSREKKESFPLTVTSAQKNPTAFYLCASSILAEETQYFGPGTRLLVL.

The rearrangement joins TRBV20-1 to TRBJ2-3, with D possibly being TRBD2 (5 bases). V was shortened by 0 bases and J by 5 bases, with 21 bases between the two germline ends. Germline-derived CDR1 and CDR2 are DFQATT and SNEGSKA (reference sequence). This CDR3 has 17 amino acids. The DNA for the CDR3 is TGCAGTGCTAGAGATCGAGTCTGGACTCGGCTTGGAGATACGCAGTATTTT. Its protein product is CSARDRVWTRLGDTQYF.

This clonotype was recorded once. The rearrangement uses TRBV5-6 and TRBJ2-1; 11 bases are a match to TRBD1. The J segment lost 0 bases and the V segment lost 4 bases, leaving 18 bases of the junction unmatched. The length of the CDR3 is 21 residues. Germline V gene sequence: CDR1 SGHDT, CDR2 YYEEEE. The CDR3 spells CASSPRWGTGGGKSSYNEQFF. CDR3 DNA sequence: TGTGCCAGCAGCCCGCGATGGGGGACAGGGGGAGGAAAAAGCTCCTACAATGAGCAGTTCTTC.

The CDR3 bases are TGTGCCAGTACCCCGGACGGTACAGGGGGACTGTTTGGCCCACCCCTCCACTTT. Amino acids: CASTPDGTGGLFGPPLHF. This sequence joins TRBV19 and TRBJ1-6; 8 nucleotides align to TRBD1. The trim removed 7 bases at V and 11 bases at J, leaving 22 bases unmatched. Looked up from germline, CDR1 is LNHDA and CDR2 is SQIVND (reference sequence). This CDR3 spans 18 amino acids.

The rearrangement links TRBV12-2 to TRBJ2-1. TRBV12-2 constitutes a pseudogene. The CDR3 consists of 12 residues. The CDR3 region has the DNA TGTGCAAGTCGCCCGCGGTACAATGAGCAGTTCTTC. It encodes CASRPRYNEQFF.

V usage is TRBV14 and J usage is TRBJ2-5; a weak D match, TRBD2 (6 bases). From germline, CDR1 is SGHDN and CDR2 FVKESK. CDR3 length equals 13 residues. Trimming cost V 6 bases and J 7 bases, with 15 bases left between them. CDR3 in DNA: TGTGCCAGCAGAACTAGCTCCTCGGGGACCCAGTACTTC. This sequence encodes CASRTSSSGTQYF.

The rearrangement uses TRBV7-2 and TRBJ1-2; 7 bases line up with TRBD1. Per germline, CDR1 SGHTA and CDR2 FQGNSA. Germline trimming cut 5 bases from V and 8 bases from J; bases unmatched to any gene: 14. This CDR3 is built from 15 residues. The CDR3 bases are TGTGCCAGCAGCCCCAGGGGGGGCATGGTACCGGGCTACACCTTC. Protein sequence: CASSPRGGMVPGYTF.

The rearrangement uses TRBV19 and TRBJ1-2; TRBD1 aligns across 7 bases. The V and J ends lost 10 bases and 4 bases, in that order; junction bases with no gene match: 9. The CDR3 runs 13 residues. Germline V CDR1 and CDR2: LNHDA, SQIVND (reference sequence). As DNA, the CDR3 is TGTGCCACCACGCCGGACAGGTCCTATGGCTACACCTTC. It codes for CATTPDRSYGYTF.

DNA of the CDR3: TGTGCCAGCGGCCCATCTGGGGACTACGAGCAGTACTTC. Encoded protein: CASGPSGDYEQYF. The V call is TRBV3-1, the J call TRBJ2-7, with D unclear. The CDR3 covers 13 residues. Germline CDR1 reads LGHDT; CDR2 reads YNNKEL (reference sequence). Trimming took 8 bases from V and 3 from J, leaving 14 bases between them.

This clonotype was seen a single time. V usage is TRBV7-2 and J usage is TRBJ1-5; the D is unclear. The germline V gene has CDR1 SGHTA and CDR2 FQGNSA. This CDR3 contains 17 residues. The V and J ends lost 5 bases and 3 bases respectively, with 20 bases between them. The CDR3 DNA is TGTGCCAGCAGCCAGGATTTGGCAGTATCATCCAATCAGCCCCAGCATTTT. Its translation is CASSQDLAVSSNQPQHF.

V is TRBV5-1 and J is TRBJ2-5; 9 bases align to TRBD1. Germline lookup yields CDR1 SGHRS and CDR2 YFSETQ. J lost 2 bases, V lost 2 bases, and 1 base had no gene match. CDR3 length: 14 amino acids. CDR3 amino acids: CASSFGTGQETQYF. The CDR3 DNA follows: TGCGCCAGCAGCTTCGGGACAGGGCAAGAGACCCAGTACTTC.

The J gene is TRBJ2-1, the V gene TRBV18; 9 bases fit TRBD2. The CDR3 is 15 residues long. Germline trimming cut 3 bases from V and 9 bases from J; bases unmatched to any gene: 9. Germline CDR1 and CDR2: KGHSH and LQKENI. The CDR3 sequence is CASSPSAGGPSEQFF. In nucleotides, the CDR3 is TGTGCCAGCTCACCGAGCGCGGGGGGGCCGAGTGAGCAGTTCTTC.

The chain uses TRBV29-1 and TRBJ2-7, with D possibly being TRBD2 (7 bases). There are 15 residues in the CDR3. CDR1 is SQVTM, CDR2 ANQGSEA, per germline. V lost 4 bases and J 5 bases, leaving 21 bases between the germline ends. CDR3 DNA sequence: TGCAGCGTTGTAATAGGGGTAGGGGGGGTCGACGAGCAGTACTTC. It translates to CSVVIGVGGVDEQYF.

The table lists this clonotype with a count of one. V is TRBV18 and J is TRBJ2-4; D gene ambiguous. Trimming pared 6 bases from V and 2 bases from J, leaving 11 bases between. Germline values: CDR1 KGHSH, CDR2 LQKENI. CDR3 length equals 14 residues. CDR3 bases: TGTGCCAGCTCCGTCTCGTTCACCAAAAACATTCAGTACTTC. Protein: CASSVSFTKNIQYF.

The chain couples TRBV5-1 to TRBJ2-1; 12 bases fit TRBD2. CDR1 and CDR2 from the germline V gene are SGHRS and YFSETQ. The trim removed 0 bases at V and 5 bases at J, leaving 6 bases unmatched. The CDR3 consists of 17 residues. The CDR3 DNA sequence: TGCGCCAGCAGCTTGGATCCACTAGCGGGGGGCAACAATGAGCAGTTCTTC. It is translated as CASSLDPLAGGNNEQFF.

The genes are TRBV18 and TRBJ2-4, with D perhaps given as TRBD1 or TRBD2 (5 bases each). Trimming cost V 2 bases and J 8 bases, with 13 bases left between them. The CDR3 length is 14 residues. Germline CDR1 KGHSH, CDR2 LQKENI. The CDR3 reads CASSPLGMGDIQYF. CDR3 in DNA: TGTGCCAGCTCACCATTGGGAATGGGGGACATTCAGTACTTC.

The rearrangement uses TRBV5-1 and TRBJ1-4; D not resolved. The CDR3 is 15 residues long. Trimming left V 5 bases short and J 6 bases short, with 17 bases between. Looked up from germline, CDR1 is SGHRS and CDR2 is YFSETQ. CDR3 region: CASRIIFGRDEKLFF. CDR3 nucleotide sequence: TGCGCCAGCAGGATCATTTTTGGGCGTGATGAAAAACTGTTTTTT.

V gene TRBV2 combines with J gene TRBJ1-1, with a possible D match to TRBD1 (5 bases). Trimming left V 3 bases short and J 7 bases short, with 15 bases between. The V gene's germline CDR1 is SNHLY and CDR2 FYNNEI. This CDR3 is built from 14 residues. CDR3 sequence reads: CASSDVGADNEAFF. The CDR3 DNA sequence: TGTGCCAGCAGTGATGTTGGGGCCGACAATGAAGCTTTCTTT. Complete variable domain (other parts from reference TRBV2 and TRBJ1-1): EPEVTQTPSHQVTQMGQEVILRCVPISNHLYFYWYRQILGQKVEFLVSFYNNEISEKSEIFDDQFSVERPDGSNFTLKIRSTKLEDSAMYFCASSDVGADNEAFFGQGTRLTVV.

Concerning this clonotype itself: Relative to the germline gene, one junction end is altered; a read error may explain this. The chain couples TRBV5-6 to TRBJ2-7; D tentatively fits TRBD1 or TRBD2 (5 bases each). CDR1 is SGHDT and CDR2 is YYEEEE in the germline V gene. The CDR3 totals 11 residues. The CDR3 DNA reads TGTGCCAGCAGCTTGTCCGGGGCCCTGCACTTC. It is translated as CASSLSGALHF.

The chain joins TRBV7-9 to TRBJ1-5, with 8 bases matching TRBD1. CDR3 size: 14 residues. The V and J ends lost 5 bases and 7 bases, in that order; junction bases with no gene match: 7. Germline lookup yields CDR1 SEHNR and CDR2 FQNEAQ (reference sequence). CDR3 coding DNA: TGTGCCAGCAGCATCTCGACAGGGGAACAGCCCCAGCATTTT. It translates to CASSISTGEQPQHF.

The rearrangement joins TRBV30 to TRBJ2-7, with D perhaps TRBD1 or TRBD2 (6 bases each). The germline V gene encodes CDR1 GTSNPN and CDR2 SVGIG (reference sequence). The CDR3 is 14 residues long. With 3 bases removed from V and 1 base from J, the gap between germline ends came to 13 bases. The CDR3 is CAWRGGTRSYEQYF. DNA for the CDR3: TGTGCCTGGAGAGGGGGGACAAGGTCCTACGAGCAGTACTTC. The full variable domain, rest sourced from reference TRBV30 and TRBJ2-7, is SQTIHQWPATLVQPVGSPLSLECTVEGTSNPNLYWYRQAAGRGLQLLFYSVGIGQISSEVPQNLSASRPQDRQFILSSKKLLLSDSGFYLCAWRGGTRSYEQYFGPGTRLTVT.

The CDR3 loop reads CASSRTGPDQPQHF. In nucleotides, the CDR3 is TGTGCCAGCAGCCGGACAGGGCCGGATCAGCCCCAGCATTTT. This chain uses TRBV7-9 with TRBJ1-5, with TRBD1 matching over 8 bases. V dropped 5 bases and J dropped 5; count of bases not matched to a gene: 5. Germline V lookup: CDR1 SEHNR, CDR2 FQNEAQ (reference sequence). The CDR3 contains 14 residues.